These 18 T cell receptor beta chains were all obtained from the same sample, sequenced in a study of metastatic and nonmetastatic thyroid tumors. Not a single patient had been given any form of treatment at any point before undergoing thyroid surgery. TCRdb re-processed the PCR reads through MiXCR. The sample includes approximately 28,000 clones, approximately 19% of them seen just once. Input material: blood. The receptors stem from a female donor with papillary thyroid cancer or a benign thyroid nodule (not recorded which). Some clones in this sample may be carry-over from other donors' samples.

The chain combines TRBV30 with TRBJ1-2; possibly TRBD1 for D (5 bases). V lost 6 bases and J lost 8, with 13 bases in between. The CDR3 is made up of 11 amino acids. Germline V gives CDR1 GTSNPN, CDR2 SVGIG (reference sequence). DNA for the CDR3: TGTGCCTGTGACAGTGCGCCCGGCTACACCTTC. Translated, it gives CACDSAPGYTF.

The sample holds many counts of this clone. The chain is built from TRBV19 and TRBJ1-1; D may be TRBD1 (5 bases). The germline V gene encodes CDR1 LNHDA and CDR2 SQIVND (reference sequence). The CDR3 has 15 amino acids. The V end was cut by 7 bases, the J end by 5 bases, with 20 bases between. The CDR3 bases are TGTGCCAGTAACACCCCTGGCAGGGATCGAACTGAAGCTTTCTTT. It yields the protein CASNTPGRDRTEAFF.

There are many counts of this clone. Different DNA sequences within this sample yield the same CDR3. The chain has TRBV6-2 or TRBV6-3 and TRBJ2-5; TRBD2 is a possible D gene (5 bases). The CDR3 extends over 14 amino acids. The V end lost 0 bases, the J end lost 7 bases, and 12 bases lay between the germline ends. In germline, CDR1 is MNHEY, CDR2 SVGEGT. This CDR3 is CASSYSAGRGTQYF. The CDR3 bases are TGTGCCAGCAGTTACTCGGCCGGTCGGGGGACCCAGTACTTC.

J is TRBJ2-7 and V is TRBV6-1, with 9 bases that match TRBD2. This CDR3 is built from 14 residues. Germline values: CDR1 MNHNS, CDR2 SASEGT. J was trimmed by 4 bases and V by 4 bases; bases with no gene match: 5. The CDR3, as DNA: TGTGCCAGCAGTGCCGGGACTAGCCTATACGAGCAGTACTTC. Residues: CASSAGTSLYEQYF.

At least ten counts were recorded for this clone. The sample carries other DNA sequences with the same CDR3. The rearrangement joins TRBV20-1 to TRBJ2-7; D gene ambiguous. The V end lost 2 bases, the J end lost 3 bases, and 11 bases lay between the germline ends. The V gene's germline CDR1 is DFQATT and CDR2 SNEGSKA (reference sequence). This CDR3 is 13 amino acids long. The CDR3 coding sequence is TGCAGTGCTAGACCTTCCGGCAGCTACGAGCAGTACTTC. Protein product: CSARPSGSYEQYF.

In its sample, this clone was seen a few times. The rearrangement links TRBV28 to TRBJ2-1; 8 bases agree with TRBD2. In germline, CDR1 is MDHEN, CDR2 SYDVKM. V lost 6 bases, J lost 2 bases, and 6 bases stayed unmatched. CDR3 length: 15 amino acids. In DNA form, the CDR3 reads TGTGCCAGCAGGAATCTACTAGCGGCCTACAATGAGCAGTTCTTC. This gives the protein CASRNLLAAYNEQFF.

This clone has ten or more counts. The genes are TRBV29-1 and TRBJ2-1; D gene uncertain. V lost 2 bases and J 0 bases, leaving 8 bases between the germline ends. The CDR3 has 14 residues. CDR1 and CDR2 from the germline V gene are SQVTM and ANQGSEA. CDR3 residues: CSVELSGSYNEQFF. CDR3 nucleotides: TGCAGCGTTGAACTTTCTGGCTCCTACAATGAGCAGTTCTTC.

Of note for this clone: This CDR3 fails to terminate in the conserved phenylalanine or tryptophan, so it likely reflects a read error. The gene calls are TRBV7-2 and TRBJ2-3; no definite D call. Germline V gives CDR1 SGHTA, CDR2 FQGNSA. V was shortened by 1 base and J by 0 bases, with 8 bases between the two germline ends. There are 15 residues in the CDR3. CDR3 region: CASSLGWTSTDTQYL. CDR3 nucleotide sequence: TGTGCCAGCAGCTTAGGCTGGACCAGCACAGATACGCAGTATTTA.

The sample holds many counts of this clone. The genes are TRBV6-1 and TRBJ1-3; D may be TRBD1 (5 bases). The ends were cut back, 2 bases at V and 0 bases at J, with 8 bases in the middle. This CDR3 is built from 15 residues. The germline V gene encodes CDR1 MNHNS and CDR2 SASEGT. The CDR3 coding sequence is TGTGCCAGCAGTGAATCGACAGCCTCTGGAAACACCATATATTTT. It translates to CASSESTASGNTIYF.

The genes are TRBV5-1 and TRBJ2-7; D is perhaps TRBD2 (6 bases). V lost 2 bases and J lost 4, with 13 bases in between. This CDR3 region has 14 residues. The germline V gene has CDR1 SGHRS and CDR2 YFSETQ. CDR3 amino acids: CASSFGGDLYEQYF. The CDR3 region has the DNA TGCGCCAGCAGCTTTGGCGGGGACTTATACGAGCAGTACTTC.

This clone occurred many times. V gene TRBV4-1 combines with J gene TRBJ2-3; D gene uncertain. This CDR3 contains 14 residues. Germline CDR1 and CDR2: MGHRA and YSYEKL. V was shortened by 6 bases and J by 4 bases, with 14 bases between the two germline ends. The CDR3 protein is CASRPHDNPDTQYF. In nucleotides, the CDR3 is TGCGCCAGCAGACCCCATGATAACCCAGATACGCAGTATTTT.

On this clone: The junction and the germline gene differ at one end; a read error may be behind it. The gene calls are TRBV4-3 and TRBJ1-2; D uncertain. The CDR3 length is 13 residues. The V gene's germline CDR1 is LGHNA and CDR2 YSLEER. As DNA, the CDR3 is TGCGCCAACAGCCAAGGGCCCCCCTATGACTACACCTTC. As protein: CANSQGPPYDYTF.

This clone was seen more than once but under ten times. The CDR3: CASSGPSRTSADNEQFF. CDR3 DNA sequence: TGTGCCAGCAGTGGCCCCTCTAGGACTAGCGCCGACAATGAGCAGTTCTTC. The chain carries TRBV6-1 and TRBJ2-1; 9 positions agree with TRBD2. Germline-derived CDR1 and CDR2 are MNHNS and SASEGT. This CDR3 has 17 residues. V lost 4 bases to trimming and J lost 5 bases; unmatched junction nucleotides: 12.

By proportion, this clone is medium-sized (0.01 to 0.1%). V is TRBV7-3 and J is TRBJ2-2, with 9 bases aligning to TRBD1. Germline-derived CDR1 and CDR2 are SGHTA and FQGTGA. The CDR3 loop spans 15 amino acids. Trimming at V came to 5 bases and at J to 5 bases, leaving 6 bases not matched to a gene. The CDR3 sequence: CASSLGQGGTGELFF. As DNA, the CDR3 is TGTGCCAGCAGCCTGGGACAGGGAGGGACCGGGGAGCTGTTTTTT.

This clone has ten or more counts. The chain uses TRBV18 and TRBJ2-1; D gene unclear. Trimming left V 4 bases short and J 10 bases short, with 14 bases between. The CDR3 loop spans 13 amino acids. Germline loops: CDR1 KGHSH, CDR2 LQKENI. The CDR3 DNA sequence: TGTGCCAGCTCACAAACGGTCGCTTCGGAGCAGTTCTTC. This translates into CASSQTVASEQFF. Looking up the rest from reference TRBV18 and TRBJ2-1 gives the full variable domain: NAGVMQNPRHLVRRRGQEARLRCSPMKGHSHVYWYRQLPEEGLKFMVYLQKENIIDESGMPKERFSAEFPKEGPSILRIQQVVRGDSAAYFCASSQTVASEQFFGPGTRLTVL.

The chain couples TRBV30 to TRBJ1-2, with TRBD1 identical over 7 bases. The J segment lost 1 base and the V segment lost 8 bases, leaving 7 bases of the junction unmatched. Germline CDR1 GTSNPN, CDR2 SVGIG (reference sequence). The CDR3 runs to 13 residues. CDR3 coding DNA: TGTGCCCAGCGCCAGGGGGATAACTATGGCTACACCTTC. It translates to CAQRQGDNYGYTF.

The gene calls are TRBV7-9 and TRBJ2-7; 9 nucleotides align to TRBD2. The CDR3 is 13 residues long. Germline-derived CDR1 and CDR2 are SEHNR and FQNEAQ (reference sequence). V was clipped by 4 bases and J by 6 bases; unmatched bases: 4. The CDR3 sequence is CASSSAGGVEQYF. DNA for the CDR3: TGTGCCAGCAGCTCAGCGGGGGGCGTCGAGCAGTACTTC. The full variable domain, with the rest looked up from reference TRBV7-9 and TRBJ2-7, is DTGVSQNPRHKITKRGQNVTFRCDPISEHNRLYWYRQTLGQGPEFLTYFQNEAQLEKSRLLSDRFSAERPKGSFSTLEIQRTEQGDSAMYLCASSSAGGVEQYFGPGTRLTVT.

This clone was recorded many times. V usage is TRBV12-3 or TRBV12-4 and J usage is TRBJ2-2; D ambiguous. V shed 7 bases and J shed 1 base, with 10 bases lying between them. The CDR3 consists of 14 residues. The CDR3 DNA sequence: TGTGCCAGCAACCGTGGGGTGAACACCGGGGAGCTGTTTTTT. Translation gives CASNRGVNTGELFF.